A selection of T cell receptor beta chains follows, all from one sample in a study of technical replicates of blood from a few donors. Assay: immunoSEQ multiplex PCR; the TCRdb copy retains only in-frame clones and omits some. The sample has almost 55,000 clones; roughly 94% are singletons. The sequencing input was T cells isolated from PBMCs. The receptors derive from a human donor in good health. CDR3s include the opening cysteine and the closing phenylalanine or tryptophan. Each record gives: V gene, clone size, J gene, D gene, CDR3 DNA, CDR3 protein. The D gene is left open where the match is weak. A clone size is listed for some rows: how often the clone was seen (once, few, many), or a class if it is expanded.

TRBV5-1	.	TRBJ1-3	.	TGCGCCAGCAGCTTGGCCATTAGCTCTGGAAACACCATATATTTT	CASSLAISSGNTIYF
TRBV19	.	TRBJ2-7	TRBD2	TGTGCCAGTAGTATAAGAGCGGGAGAATACGAGCAGTACTTC	CASSIRAGEYEQYF
TRBV19	once	TRBJ1-5	TRBD1	TGTGCCAGTAGGAGGACAGGGGATCAGCCCCAGCATTTT	CASRRTGDQPQHF
TRBV5-1	once	TRBJ2-7	TRBD2	TGCGCCAGCAGCCTGAAATGGGTCCGCGGGGGGGCTTCGAACGAGCAGTACTTC	CASSLKWVRGGASNEQYF
TRBV14	.	TRBJ2-5	.	TGTGCCAGCAGCGAATCCCCAGGGTGGGGGAGGTTGGAGACCCAGTACTTC	CASSESPGWGRLETQYF
TRBV5-4	.	TRBJ2-1	TRBD2	TGTGCCAGCAGCCCGGGGGGACTAGCGGGAGTCAATGAGCAGTTCTTC	CASSPGGLAGVNEQFF
TRBV28	.	TRBJ2-3	.	TGTGCCAGCATTGCCGGGACACCGCTCACAGATACGCAGTATTTT	CASIAGTPLTDTQYF
TRBV7-9	.	TRBJ2-7	TRBD1	TGTGCCAGCAGCTCCGGACAGGGTGATTTCTTC	CASSSGQGDFF
TRBV28	.	TRBJ2-6	.	TGTGCCAGCAGACCTATGCGCTCTGGGGCCAACGTCCTGACTTTC	CASRPMRSGANVLTF
TRBV28	once	TRBJ2-7	TRBD2	TGTGCCAGCGGCGGACTAGCGGGTTACGGGGAGCAGTACTTC	CASGGLAGYGEQYF
TRBV28	.	TRBJ1-1	.	TGTGCCAGCATCCCAGCGGGTGGATCTGAAGCTTTCTTT	CASIPAGGSEAFF
TRBV5-1	.	TRBJ2-5	TRBD1	TGCGCCAGCAGCCTAAACCTGGGACAGGGTAAAGAGACCCAGTACTTC	CASSLNLGQGKETQYF
TRBV11-2	.	TRBJ2-3	.	TGTGCCAGCAGCTCAGGATCCCTGTGGGCGACAGATACGCAGTATTTT	CASSSGSLWATDTQYF
TRBV29-1	.	TRBJ2-7	.	TGCAGCGTTAATCCAGGTCAGGGGGGTTACGAGCAGTACTTC	CSVNPGQGGYEQYF
TRBV7-8	.	TRBJ2-7	TRBD1	TGTGCCAGCAGCTTAACGGATTTCGGGACAGCCCGCTACGAGCAGTACTTC	CASSLTDFGTARYEQYF
TRBV5-1	.	TRBJ1-4	.	TGCGCCAGCAGCTCTGACTGGCTGGAAAAACTGTTTTTT	CASSSDWLEKLFF
TRBV7-2	.	TRBJ1-2	.	TGTGCCAGCAGCTTATACGGCTATGGCTACACCTTC	CASSLYGYGYTF
TRBV13	once	TRBJ1-5	.	TGTGCCAGCAGCTTCGGGGGAGAGGTTCAGCCCCAGCATTTT	CASSFGGEVQPQHF
TRBV7-8	.	TRBJ2-5	.	TGTGCCAGCAGCTTAGGGACAGTCCAAGAGACCCAGTACTTC	CASSLGTVQETQYF
TRBV6-5	.	TRBJ2-1	.	TGTGCCAGCAGGGGAGGTTCTTCCTACAATGAGCAGTTCTTC	CASRGGSSYNEQFF
TRBV5-4	.	TRBJ2-2	.	TGTGCCAGCAGCTCACTAGGTTCCGGGGAGCTGTTTTTT	CASSSLGSGELFF
TRBV5-5	.	TRBJ1-1	.	TGTGCCAGCAGCTTGGCAGTAACGAACACTGAAGCTTTCTTT	CASSLAVTNTEAFF
TRBV28	.	TRBJ1-4	TRBD1	TGTGCCAGCAGTTCCAGGACAGGGGGCCAAAATGAAAAACTGTTTTTT	CASSSRTGGQNEKLFF
TRBV9	.	TRBJ2-1	.	TGTGCCAGCTCATACAGGGTCAATGAGCAGTTCTTC	CASSYRVNEQFF
TRBV7-9	.	TRBJ2-2	.	TGTGCCAGCAGCCGACTAAACACCGGGGAGCTGTTTTTT	CASSRLNTGELFF
TRBV29-1	.	TRBJ2-4	.	TGCAGCGTTGAAGATCTAGCCAAAAACATTCAGTACTTC	CSVEDLAKNIQYF
TRBV11-3	.	TRBJ1-2	TRBD1	TGTGCCAGCAGCCCGAGGGGGGACAGGGATGGCTACACCTTC	CASSPRGDRDGYTF
TRBV7-9	.	TRBJ1-1	.	TGTGCCAGCAGCAAAAAAAGGGGGGGACCGGAGGACTCTGAAGCTTTCTTT	CASSKKRGGPEDSEAFF